Shown below are 7 T cell receptor beta chains from a single sample sequenced in a study of cytomegalovirus exposure and HLA in healthy donors. TCRdb's copy holds only in-frame clones and misses some; the assay was immunoSEQ multiplex PCR. The sample has 90,000 to 150,000 clones, more than 75% seen once. The sequencing input was PBMCs. These receptors originate from a man aged 18-30 years in good health and CMV-seronegative.

Only a few counts were recorded for this clone. This sequence joins TRBV5-1 and TRBJ1-6; no clear D. This CDR3 spans 15 amino acids. Per germline, CDR1 SGHRS and CDR2 YFSETQ. V was shortened by 0 bases and J by 5 bases, with 9 bases between the two germline ends. The CDR3 region is CASSLGTADNSPLHF. For the CDR3, the DNA is TGCGCCAGCAGCTTGGGAACAGCTGATAATTCACCCCTCCACTTT.

This chain uses TRBV10-2 with TRBJ1-1, with D possibly being TRBD1 (6 bases). Germline V CDR1 and CDR2: WSHSY, SAAADI. Trimming took 0 bases from V and 4 from J, leaving 15 bases between them. The CDR3 sequence is 16 residues long. The CDR3 is CASSESRGGTITEAFF. In nucleotides, the CDR3 is TGCGCCAGCAGTGAGTCCAGGGGTGGGACCATCACTGAAGCTTTCTTT.

The chain carries TRBV11-1 and TRBJ1-1; D unclear. The CDR3 is made up of 14 amino acids. V gave up 5 bases and J gave up 6 bases, with 16 bases separating them. The germline V gene has CDR1 SGHAT and CDR2 FQDESV (reference sequence). The CDR3 reads CASSPRREGAEAFF. The CDR3 DNA is TGTGCCAGCAGCCCACGGAGAGAAGGTGCTGAAGCTTTCTTT.

V and J are TRBV5-1 and TRBJ2-5; D is perhaps TRBD1 (6 bases). The germline V and J ends were trimmed by 4 bases and 5 bases, with 15 bases remaining between them. The V gene's germline CDR1 is SGHRS and CDR2 YFSETQ. The CDR3 has 14 residues. The CDR3 is CASSPTGFGETQYF. CDR3 coding DNA: TGCGCCAGCAGCCCTACAGGGTTTGGGGAGACCCAGTACTTC.

The rearrangement uses TRBV5-1 and TRBJ2-7; possible D gene TRBD1, 6 bases. Germline CDR1 SGHRS, CDR2 YFSETQ. CDR3 length equals 15 residues. The V gene lost 1 base and the J gene lost 5 bases, with 16 bases spanning the gap. CDR3 sequence reads: CASSLTPDSKNEQYF. The CDR3 DNA reads as TGCGCCAGCAGCTTGACCCCGGACAGTAAGAACGAGCAGTACTTC.

CDR3 DNA: TGTGCCAGCAGTTACGCCGGACTAGCGGGCTACGAGCAGTACTTC. It is translated as CASSYAGLAGYEQYF. The chain links TRBV6-5 to TRBJ2-5, with 11 nucleotides matching TRBD2. The J call may be mistaken, given a closer DNA end match to TRBJ2-7. CDR3 length: 15 amino acids. Germline values: CDR1 MNHEY, CDR2 SVGAGI.

This clone has only one observation. The chain is built from TRBV29-1 and TRBJ2-3; TRBD2 matches 8 bases. Germline V gene data show CDR1 as SQVTM and CDR2 as ANQGSEA. This CDR3 comprises 13 residues. The CDR3 is CSHRAGGTDTQYF. As DNA, the CDR3 is TGCAGTCACAGAGCGGGGGGCACAGATACGCAGTATTTT.